Listed below are T cell receptor beta chains from one sample, sequenced in a study of T cell responses to AZD1222 COVID-19 vaccine. Clones were sequenced by immunoSEQ multiplex PCR, and TCRdb holds only the in-frame ones, with some missing. Of roughly 91,000 clones listed, roughly nine tenths are singletons. This sample comprised peripheral blood, obtained on day 0 of AZD1222 vaccination. These receptors originate from an adult in good health. CDR3s include the opening cysteine and the closing phenylalanine or tryptophan. D genes are given only for firm matches. Clone size is not always given. Where it is, it says once, few, many or a class for expanded clones.

d_gene: .
j_gene: TRBJ2-2
v_gene: TRBV4-2
abundance: .
CDR3nt: TGTGCCAGCAGCCCCCGTCAGGGTATTACCCTGGACACCGGGGAGCTGTTTTTT
CDR3aa: CASSPRQGITLDTGELFF

d_gene: TRBD1
j_gene: TRBJ1-1
v_gene: TRBV7-2
abundance: .
CDR3nt: TGTGCCAGCAGCTTGACAGGGGTCTTACTTTTGAACACTGAAGCTTTCTTT
CDR3aa: CASSLTGVLLLNTEAFF

d_gene: .
j_gene: TRBJ2-3
v_gene: TRBV7-8
abundance: once
CDR3nt: TGTGCCAGCAGCTTAGCTAGGGACGGTCAAGAACTGAAGAACACAGATACGCAGTATTTT
CDR3aa: CASSLARDGQELKNTDTQYF

d_gene: .
j_gene: TRBJ1-6
v_gene: TRBV19
abundance: once
CDR3nt: TGTGCCAGTAGTATAAGCTGGAGTAATTCACCCCTCCACTTT
CDR3aa: CASSISWSNSPLHF

d_gene: .
j_gene: TRBJ1-2
v_gene: TRBV18
abundance: .
CDR3nt: TGTGCCAGCTCACCCGGGACGACCGTCGGGTATGGCTACACCTTC
CDR3aa: CASSPGTTVGYGYTF

d_gene: TRBD1
j_gene: TRBJ1-2
v_gene: TRBV6-5
abundance: .
CDR3nt: TGTGCCAGCAGTTCAGCCCAACAGGGGCCCTATGGCTACACCTTC
CDR3aa: CASSSAQQGPYGYTF

d_gene: .
j_gene: TRBJ1-4
v_gene: TRBV2
abundance: .
CDR3nt: TGTGCCAGCAGTGAGGGGGGCCTTACATTAACTAATGAAAAACTGTTTTTT
CDR3aa: CASSEGGLTLTNEKLFF

d_gene: .
j_gene: TRBJ1-2
v_gene: TRBV6-5
abundance: .
CDR3nt: TGTGCCAGCAATCAGCTAGGCACTAACTATGGCTACACCTTC
CDR3aa: CASNQLGTNYGYTF

d_gene: .
j_gene: TRBJ1-1
v_gene: TRBV7-8
abundance: .
CDR3nt: TGTGCCAGCAGTCCAAGTAGGGCCGGAAACACTGAAGCTTTCTTT
CDR3aa: CASSPSRAGNTEAFF

d_gene: .
j_gene: TRBJ2-2
v_gene: TRBV5-1
abundance: .
CDR3nt: TGCGCCAGCAGCCCCCCTCAGAACACCGGGGAGCTGTTTTTT
CDR3aa: CASSPPQNTGELFF

d_gene: .
j_gene: TRBJ2-5
v_gene: TRBV19
abundance: few
CDR3nt: TGTGCCAGTAGTATAGGTTGGCGGGGGAACTCCAGGGGGCGTAAGGAGACCCAGTACTTC
CDR3aa: CASSIGWRGNSRGRKETQYF

d_gene: .
j_gene: TRBJ2-5
v_gene: TRBV10-2
abundance: .
CDR3nt: TGCGCCAGCAGCCTGCAAGAGACCCAGTACTTC
CDR3aa: CASSLQETQYF

d_gene: TRBD1
j_gene: TRBJ1-2
v_gene: TRBV19
abundance: .
CDR3nt: TGTGCCAGTAGTATAGCCAGGGGGCGCGGGGGCTACACCTTC
CDR3aa: CASSIARGRGGYTF

d_gene: .
j_gene: TRBJ1-2
v_gene: TRBV7-9
abundance: .
CDR3nt: TGTGCCAGCAGTAGGGGACTCAACTATGGCTACACCTTC
CDR3aa: CASSRGLNYGYTF

d_gene: TRBD1
j_gene: TRBJ2-5
v_gene: TRBV11-3
abundance: once
CDR3nt: TGTGCCAGCAGCCAGGGACAGGGTCGTGGAGAGACCCAGTACTTC
CDR3aa: CASSQGQGRGETQYF

d_gene: TRBD1
j_gene: TRBJ1-2
v_gene: TRBV5-5
abundance: .
CDR3nt: TGTGCCAGCAGCTACGGGACAGGGCCTTATGGCTACACCTTC
CDR3aa: CASSYGTGPYGYTF

d_gene: TRBD1
j_gene: TRBJ2-6
v_gene: TRBV19
abundance: .
CDR3nt: TGTGCCAGTAGTGTACAGGGGGTGGGCTCTGGGGCCAACGTCCTGACTTTC
CDR3aa: CASSVQGVGSGANVLTF

d_gene: .
j_gene: TRBJ2-1
v_gene: TRBV5-8
abundance: .
CDR3nt: TGTGCCAGCAGCCGACGGGTGGGTGAGCAGTTCTTC
CDR3aa: CASSRRVGEQFF

d_gene: TRBD2
j_gene: TRBJ2-3
v_gene: TRBV6-2/TRBV6-3
abundance: .
CDR3nt: TGTGCCAGCAGCAGACTAGCGGGGCGCACAGATACGCAGTATTTT
CDR3aa: CASSRLAGRTDTQYF

d_gene: .
j_gene: TRBJ2-7
v_gene: TRBV11-2
abundance: few
CDR3nt: TGTGCCAGCAGCCCGCCGGACTACGAGCAGTACTTC
CDR3aa: CASSPPDYEQYF

d_gene: .
j_gene: TRBJ1-1
v_gene: TRBV10-3
abundance: .
CDR3nt: TGTGCCATCAGTACCGGGACTACCCAAGAAGCTTTCTTT
CDR3aa: CAISTGTTQEAFF

d_gene: .
j_gene: TRBJ2-5
v_gene: TRBV6-4
abundance: .
CDR3nt: TGTGCCAGCAGTGACTCGCCGGACCCACAAGAGACCCAGTACTTC
CDR3aa: CASSDSPDPQETQYF

d_gene: .
j_gene: TRBJ2-5
v_gene: TRBV6-5
abundance: once
CDR3nt: TGTGCCAGCAGTTACGGGGGGGCCGGGAGTGCAGAGACCCAGTACTTC
CDR3aa: CASSYGGAGSAETQYF

d_gene: .
j_gene: TRBJ2-7
v_gene: TRBV14
abundance: .
CDR3nt: TGTGCCAGCAGCCAAGTAGCGGCCTCACAGTACTTC
CDR3aa: CASSQVAASQYF

d_gene: TRBD1
j_gene: TRBJ2-5
v_gene: TRBV11-2
abundance: once
CDR3nt: TGTGCCAGCAGCTTAGATAGATCGACAGGGCGACTGACCCAGTACTTC
CDR3aa: CASSLDRSTGRLTQYF

d_gene: TRBD2
j_gene: TRBJ2-5
v_gene: TRBV7-2
abundance: once
CDR3nt: TGTGCCAGCAGCCGCTCGGGCGGGGGGGCAGGTGAGACCCAGTACTTC
CDR3aa: CASSRSGGGAGETQYF

d_gene: .
j_gene: TRBJ2-3
v_gene: TRBV9
abundance: .
CDR3nt: TGTGCCAGCAGCGTAGGGGTAGCCCAATCTTCCACAGATACGCAGTATTTT
CDR3aa: CASSVGVAQSSTDTQYF

d_gene: TRBD2
j_gene: TRBJ2-5
v_gene: TRBV5-1
abundance: .
CDR3nt: TGCGCCAGCAGCTTGGCGGTAGCGGGGGACCTTCAAGAGACCCAGTACTTC
CDR3aa: CASSLAVAGDLQETQYF

d_gene: .
j_gene: TRBJ1-1
v_gene: TRBV5-1
abundance: .
CDR3nt: TGCGCCAGCAGCCCGGGAGGGATGAACACTGAAGCTTTCTTT
CDR3aa: CASSPGGMNTEAFF

d_gene: TRBD1
j_gene: TRBJ1-6
v_gene: TRBV6-5
abundance: .
CDR3nt: TGTGCCAGCAGTCCGGACAGGGGATTGGGTTCACCCCTCCACTTT
CDR3aa: CASSPDRGLGSPLHF

d_gene: .
j_gene: TRBJ2-1
v_gene: TRBV11-3
abundance: .
CDR3nt: TGTGCCAGCAGCTTAGGGGGGTACACCTTGGACGGTAACAATGAGCAGTTCTTC
CDR3aa: CASSLGGYTLDGNNEQFF

d_gene: .
j_gene: TRBJ1-2
v_gene: TRBV29-1
abundance: .
CDR3nt: TGCAGCGTTCTGTGGAGCTCTACCTATGGCTACACCTTC
CDR3aa: CSVLWSSTYGYTF